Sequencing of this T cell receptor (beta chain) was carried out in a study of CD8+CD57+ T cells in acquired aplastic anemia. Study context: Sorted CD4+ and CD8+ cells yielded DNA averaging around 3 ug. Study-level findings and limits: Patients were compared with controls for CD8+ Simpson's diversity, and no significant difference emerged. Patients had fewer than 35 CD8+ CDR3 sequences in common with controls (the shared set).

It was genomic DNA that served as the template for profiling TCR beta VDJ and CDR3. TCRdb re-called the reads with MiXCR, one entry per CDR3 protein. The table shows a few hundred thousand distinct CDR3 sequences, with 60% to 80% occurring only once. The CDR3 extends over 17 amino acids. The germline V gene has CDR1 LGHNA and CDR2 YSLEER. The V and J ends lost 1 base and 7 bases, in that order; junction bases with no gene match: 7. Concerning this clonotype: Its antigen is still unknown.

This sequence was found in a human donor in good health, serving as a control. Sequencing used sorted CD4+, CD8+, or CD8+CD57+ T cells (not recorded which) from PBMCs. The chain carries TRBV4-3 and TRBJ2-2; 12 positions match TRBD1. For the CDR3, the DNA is TGCGCCAGCAGCCAAGGGCCGGGACAGGGGGCGGGCGGGGAGCTGTTTTTT. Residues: CASSQGPGQGAGGELFF.